This TCR beta chain was recorded in a study of cytomegalovirus exposure and HLA in healthy donors. The PCR was carried out with 60 Vbeta primers and 13 Jbeta primers. TCRdb's copy holds only in-frame clones and misses some; the assay was immunoSEQ multiplex PCR. Here the sample spans 150,000 or so clones, roughly three quarters being singletons. From germline, CDR1 is MGHRA and CDR2 YSYEKL. The V segment lost 0 bases and the J segment 7 bases; nucleotides outside the gene matches: 12. This CDR3 contains 17 residues. V and J are TRBV4-1 and TRBJ2-1; 7 positions agree with TRBD1. This clonotype was sampled from a man in his forties in good health and CMV-seropositive. The source material was PBMCs. The CDR3 DNA reads TGCGCCAGCAGCCAAGATCCAGGGCAGGGGGTATTGAATGAGCAGTTCTTC. Its translation is CASSQDPGQGVLNEQFF.